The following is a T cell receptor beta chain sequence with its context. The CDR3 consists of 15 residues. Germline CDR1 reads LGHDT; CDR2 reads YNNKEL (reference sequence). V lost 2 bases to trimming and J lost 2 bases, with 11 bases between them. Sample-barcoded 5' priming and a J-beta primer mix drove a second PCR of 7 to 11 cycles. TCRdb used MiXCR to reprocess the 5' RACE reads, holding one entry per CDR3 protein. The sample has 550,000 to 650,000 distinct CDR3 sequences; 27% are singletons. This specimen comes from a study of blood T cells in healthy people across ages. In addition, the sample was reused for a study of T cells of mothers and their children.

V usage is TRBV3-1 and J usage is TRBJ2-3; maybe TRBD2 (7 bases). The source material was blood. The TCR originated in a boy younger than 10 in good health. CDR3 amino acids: CASSQRRGATDTQYF. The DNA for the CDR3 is TGTGCCAGCAGCCAAAGACGGGGGGCCACAGATACGCAGTATTTT.